Below are 21 T cell receptor beta chains sequenced from a single sample in a study of regulatory T cells in long-lasting Graves disease. In building TCR beta libraries, iRepertoire HTBI primers were used together with Arm-PCR of CDR3 regions. TCRdb recomputed calls from the multiplex PCR reads with MiXCR, one row per CDR3 protein. Among fewer than 650,000 distinct CDR3 sequences, less than 20% were seen once, and the ten largest hold about 18%. The time point denotes: newly diagnosed GD, antithyroid drugs for less than 3 months. The TCR library was prepared using RNA isolated from PBMCs. This same sample was also taken into another study, of T cells in Graves' hyperthyroidism and ophthalmopathy.

The input for sequencing was peripheral blood mononuclear cells (PBMCs), taken at new diagnosis, from a patient treated with antithyroid drugs. These receptors came from a woman aged 25 to 39 with Graves disease.

The rearrangement links TRBV5-6 to TRBJ2-5, with 7 bases matching TRBD2. V trimming: 7 bases; J trimming: 2 bases; junction bases outside the gene matches: 5. The V gene's germline CDR1 is SGHDT and CDR2 YYEEEE. This CDR3 is 13 amino acids long. This chain's CDR3 is CASDGGIQETQYF. CDR3 nucleotide sequence: TGTGCCAGCGACGGGGGGATTCAAGAGACCCAGTACTTC.

In this sample, this clonotype turned up many times. This chain links TRBV11-2 with TRBJ1-2; 7 bases match TRBD1. The germline gives CDR1 SGHAT, CDR2 FQNNGV. J was trimmed by 8 bases and V by 2 bases; bases with no gene match: 11. The CDR3 runs to 15 residues. Here the CDR3 DNA reads TGTGCCAGCAGCTTAACGGGACAGACCTCCCGGGGCTACACCTTC. Its protein product is CASSLTGQTSRGYTF.

This clonotype was seen a handful of times. This rearrangement joins TRBV7-2 to TRBJ2-6; 7 bases align to TRBD1. The junction had 6 bases not matched to a gene; V was cut back by 2 bases and J by 2 bases. The CDR3 has 17 amino acids. The germline gives CDR1 SGHTA, CDR2 FQGNSA. This CDR3 is CASSLYDRVAGANVLTF. For the CDR3, the DNA is TGTGCCAGCAGCTTATACGACAGGGTGGCTGGGGCCAACGTCCTGACTTTC.

This chain joins TRBV6-1 and TRBJ2-2; D is perhaps TRBD2 (6 bases). This CDR3 has 12 amino acids. The germline CDR1 and CDR2 sequences are MNHNS and SASEGT. V lost 9 bases, J lost 5 bases, and 10 bases lay in between. CDR3 loop: CARGGRTGELFF. CDR3 nucleotides: TGTGCCAGGGGGGGAAGAACCGGGGAGCTGTTTTTT.

The chain has TRBV5-8 and TRBJ1-5, with D hard to call. This CDR3 contains 17 residues. In germline, CDR1 is SGHTS, CDR2 YDEGEE. V was cut by 5 bases and J by 1 base, with 19 bases left in between. The CDR3 region is CASRPVQPRRSNQPQHF. CDR3 DNA sequence: TGTGCCAGCAGGCCTGTCCAGCCTCGGCGGAGCAATCAGCCCCAGCATTTT.

This clonotype has a handful of counts. This chain connects TRBV11-1 to TRBJ2-1; D is perhaps TRBD1 (6 bases). Between the trimmed V and J ends, which lost 4 bases and 9 bases, there was a span of 19 bases. The CDR3 has 15 residues. Germline V CDR1 and CDR2: SGHAT, FQDESV (reference sequence). CDR3 in DNA: TGTGCCAGCAGCTACACACATCAGGGGATCGTTGAGCAGTTCTTC. Translation gives CASSYTHQGIVEQFF. The full variable domain, rest sourced from reference TRBV11-1 and TRBJ2-1, is EAEVAQSPRYKITEKSQAVAFWCDPISGHATLYWYRQILGQGPELLVQFQDESVVDDSQLPKDRFSAERLKGVDSTLKIQPAELGDSAMYLCASSYTHQGIVEQFFGPGTRLTVL.

The chain carries TRBV6-1 and TRBJ1-5, with D perhaps matching TRBD1 (6 bases). CDR1 is MNHNS and CDR2 is SASEGT in the germline V gene. V shed 7 bases and J shed 8 bases, with 12 bases lying between them. This CDR3 contains 12 residues. The CDR3 DNA follows: TGTGCCAGCACCGGGGGCGGAAAGCCCCAGCATTTT. The encoded protein is CASTGGGKPQHF.

As regards this clonotype: A much bigger clone sits one base away, suggesting this may be a read error. This chain links TRBV15 with TRBJ1-1, with unresolved D. The germline V gene has CDR1 LNHNV and CDR2 YYDKDF (reference sequence). V was trimmed by 5 bases and J by 7 bases, leaving 8 bases between them. The CDR3 has 11 amino acids. The CDR3 loop reads CATSPEDEAFF. In DNA form, the CDR3 reads TGTGCCACCAGCCCCGAAGATGAAGCTTTCTTT.

About this clonotype itself: A far larger clone is a single base away, which makes a read error likely. The chain couples TRBV12-3 or TRBV12-4 to TRBJ1-2; D is unclear. The CDR3 loop spans 14 amino acids. Trimming shortened V by 5 bases and J by 13 bases, and 23 bases separated the two germline ends. In nucleotides, the CDR3 is TGTGCCAGCAGTGTTTCGGCCGTAACTATTAGCTGCACCTTC. This translates into CASSVSAVTISCTF.

This clonotype was detected many times. The chain is built from TRBV10-3 and TRBJ1-5; TRBD1 matches 8 bases. V shed 11 bases, J shed 6 bases, and the junction held 15 bases outside the gene matches. The CDR3 runs 15 residues. The V gene's germline CDR1 is ENHRY and CDR2 SYGVKD. This CDR3 reads CAPDRGEVTIQPQHF. For the CDR3, the DNA is TGTGCCCCTGACAGGGGTGAGGTAACGATTCAGCCCCAGCATTTT.

With respect to this clonotype: This sequence may be a read error, since a much larger clone differs from it by one base. The chain couples TRBV6-1 to TRBJ1-1; TRBD1 matches at 11 bases. With 5 bases clipped from V and 4 bases from J, the junction kept 3 bases outside the gene matches. The V gene's germline CDR1 is MNHNS and CDR2 SASEGT. This CDR3 region has 14 residues. In nucleotides, the CDR3 is TGTGCCAGCAGTCAGGGGACAGGGGGCACTGAAGCTTTCTTT. Residues: CASSQGTGGTEAFF.

This clonotype was recorded a few times. This chain uses TRBV19 with TRBJ2-1; 7 positions agree with TRBD2. CDR3 length: 16 amino acids. V dropped 4 bases and J dropped 4; count of bases not matched to a gene: 10. CDR1 and CDR2 (germline): LNHDA, SQIVND (reference sequence). The CDR3 DNA reads TGTGCCAGTAGTAGTACCGGGAGGCAGCTTTACAATGAGCAGTTCTTC. As protein: CASSSTGRQLYNEQFF.

Details on this clonotype: A much larger clone is a single base away; this may be a read error. V is TRBV7-8 and J is TRBJ2-1; 11 positions agree with TRBD2. The CDR3 length is 16 residues. Germline V gives CDR1 SGHVS, CDR2 FQNEAQ. CDR3 sequence reads: CASSPGTSGSYDEQFF. The CDR3 coding sequence is TGTGCCAGCAGCCCCGGGACTAGCGGCTCCTACGATGAGCAGTTCTTC.

This clonotype has ten or more counts. The gene calls are TRBV6-9 and TRBJ1-1; D perhaps matches TRBD1 (5 bases). Germline CDR1 MNHGY, CDR2 SVAAGI. This CDR3 comprises 17 residues. V lost 3 bases and J 4 bases, leaving 21 bases between the germline ends. The CDR3 protein is CASSYSRQGTVGTEAFF. CDR3 DNA sequence: TGTGCCAGCAGTTACTCTCGGCAGGGCACCGTTGGCACTGAAGCTTTCTTT.

This clonotype was found many times. The CDR3 region has the DNA TGTGCCAGCAATTCGGGGGTAGGAACTGAAGCTTTCTTT. It translates to CASNSGVGTEAFF. The genes are TRBV2 and TRBJ1-1; the D gene is possibly TRBD1 (5 bases). V was trimmed by 7 bases and J by 5 bases, leaving 14 bases between them. The CDR3 sequence is 13 residues long. Germline lookup yields CDR1 SNHLY and CDR2 FYNNEI.

Many counts were recorded for this clonotype. The rearrangement links TRBV28 to TRBJ1-2; D ambiguous. The CDR3 runs to 12 residues. Germline V gives CDR1 MDHEN, CDR2 SYDVKM. V lost 1 base to trimming and J lost 4 bases, with 4 bases between them. CDR3 DNA sequence: TGTGCCAGCAGTTTATCCCCCTATGGCTACACCTTC. It codes for CASSLSPYGYTF.

In its sample, this clonotype was seen a few times. This chain connects TRBV18 to TRBJ2-5, with 15 bases lining up with TRBD2. Losses at the gene ends were 0 bases for V and 1 base for J; bases not matched to a gene: 3. The CDR3 has 18 residues. From germline, CDR1 is KGHSH and CDR2 LQKENI. CDR3 nucleotides: TGTGCCAGCTCACCACCCGGACTAGCGGGAGGGCCCCAAGAGACCCAGTACTTC. Its protein product is CASSPPGLAGGPQETQYF.

This clonotype appeared many times. The genes are TRBV3-1 and TRBJ1-1; D unresolved. Trimming shortened V by 0 bases and J by 4 bases, and 9 bases separated the two germline ends. The CDR3 is 14 amino acids. Germline CDR1 and CDR2: LGHDT and YNNKEL (reference sequence). The CDR3 reads CASSQESLSTEAFF. The CDR3 nucleotides read TGTGCCAGCAGCCAAGAATCACTGAGCACTGAAGCTTTCTTT. The entire variable domain, with the rest obtained from reference TRBV3-1 and TRBJ1-1, is as follows: DTAVSQTPKYLVTQMGNDKSIKCEQNLGHDTMYWYKQDSKKFLKIMFSYNNKELIINETVPNRFSPKSPDKAHLNLHINSLELGDSAVYFCASSQESLSTEAFFGQGTRLTVV.

This clonotype came up a few times. The chain recombines TRBV19 with TRBJ2-1, with D maybe TRBD1 (5 bases). Germline CDR1 is LNHDA and CDR2 is SQIVND (reference sequence). This CDR3 has 14 amino acids. Trimming took 3 bases from V and 3 from J, leaving 9 bases between them. In DNA, the CDR3 is TGTGCCAGTAGTATGTGGACAAGCTACAATGAGCAGTTCTTC. Protein sequence: CASSMWTSYNEQFF.

This clonotype was seen more than once but under ten times. The chain is built from TRBV19 and TRBJ1-2, with no clear D. The germline gives CDR1 LNHDA, CDR2 SQIVND (reference sequence). CDR3 length: 16 residues. V lost 7 bases, J lost 4 bases, and 22 bases lay in between. CDR3 in DNA: TGTGCCAGTACGACGGGTGGACTTAACCCGACCTATGGCTACACCTTC. As protein: CASTTGGLNPTYGYTF.

This clonotype was seen more than once but under ten times. The chain carries TRBV20-1 and TRBJ2-7, with TRBD1 as a possible D gene (5 bases). The CDR3 totals 15 residues. Germline lookup yields CDR1 DFQATT and CDR2 SNEGSKA (reference sequence). The V end was cut by 5 bases, the J end by 2 bases, with 19 bases between. The CDR3 coding sequence is TGCAGTGCTCACTCCAGATTGACAGCAGCCTACGAGCAGTACTTC. Protein: CSAHSRLTAAYEQYF.